This T cell receptor beta chain appears in the sequencing data of a study of T cells in Graves' hyperthyroidism and ophthalmopathy. Points from the study as a whole: Ophthalmopathy was told apart from stable hyperthyroidism by a 13 V-J model.

This CDR3 has 13 residues. V was trimmed by 5 bases and J by 2 bases, leaving 9 bases between them. CDR1 and CDR2 (germline): MNHEY, SMNVEV (reference sequence). Amplification of TCR beta CDR3 regions was performed using RNA transcripts as template. The study used the HTBI primer set for a first-round RT-PCR of the TCR CDR3. MiXCR was run by TCRdb on the multiplex PCR reads, yielding one entry per CDR3 protein. This sample has around 180,000 distinct CDR3 sequences; more than 15% occur once, and the top ten carry about 31%. This clonotype was seen at least ten times. Its antigen is not known. V is TRBV27 and J is TRBJ1-1; possibly TRBD1 for D (6 bases). Sequencing used blood. This TCR was sampled from a woman aged 50 to 65 with Graves' hyperthyroidism. The CDR3, as DNA: TGTGCCAGCAGTACAGGGCTCAACACTGAAGCTTTCTTT. Protein: CASSTGLNTEAFF.